This paragraph covers one TCR beta chain sequence. Its antigen remains undetermined. The sample holds no much larger clone one base away, and base qualities are not on file. Positive magnetic bead selection on an AutoMACS was used to isolate CD4+ and CD8+ cells, with flow cytometry used to check purity. Initial screening for clonal expansions relied on flow cytometry with a TCR V beta antibody panel, after which sorted CD8+ fractions underwent TCRB deep sequencing for characterization. Isolation of peripheral blood mononuclear cells was done through Ficoll-Paque PLUS density gradient separation. Using Nucleospin Tissue or Tissue XS kits, DNA was extracted from CD4-enriched, CD8-enriched or PBMC samples, with quantification by a Qubit 2.0 fluorometer. This sample was taken from a study of somatic mutations in cytotoxic T cells in rheumatoid arthritis (dated by TCRdb to 2016 to 2017). Regarding the research as a whole: Patient peripheral blood (about 30 ml EDTA) was drawn right after diagnosis and before any treatment started. Patients and controls did not essentially differ in median age, which was nearly identical between the groups. Some T-cell populations stained with V beta antibodies were sorted by flow on a FACSAria II or Sony SH800 to nearly 100% purity, with sorted V beta1+ cells additionally subjected to TCRB sequencing. Whether expanded CD8+ T-cell clones in untreated, newly diagnosed rheumatoid arthritis carry somatic mutations was the study question, and clonality was characterized with TCRB deep sequencing. TCRB deep sequencing was performed for roughly 66 rheumatoid arthritis patients and some 19 healthy controls. Summary of the overall study and its limitations: The antigen targets of the expanded CD8+ clones were unknown, and absence from virus-specific databases did not rule out viral specificity. CD8+ T-cell clonality in rheumatoid arthritis patients was not significantly different from that in age-matched healthy controls. No adjustment for multiple comparisons was made for the slight TRBV07 underrepresentation in patients. Healthy controls showed no age-related increase in CD8+ clonality, whereas patients did (Spearman r ~ 0.49). In about an eighth of the roughly 60 patients the largest CD8+ clone exceeded 20% of CD8+ cells, and several identical CD8+ TCRB sequences were shared between blood and synovial fluid.

Sequencing of TCRB CDR3 was done on genomic DNA with the immunoSEQ assay. Turning to the authors' computational methods: Patient CD8+ clones larger than 1% were compared against published virus-specific TCRB sequences, and only a few matched. The analyses included only productive TCRB rearrangements. Clonality was expressed as a Shannon entropy-based productive clonality index, with each clone defined by a unique TCRB CDR3 sequence. To calculate repertoire overlap between two samples, the template counts of each clone were considered relative to each sample's total templates. V-gene usage measured by flow cytometry correlated with TCRB sequencing V-gene usage, with a Spearman r of approximately 0.57. TCRdb took over this immuneACCESS table, retaining in-frame rearrangements with V and J assigned. Such tables are incomplete; in checked studies, under half of the missing clones stem from an unresolved V gene, and the remainder is unexplained. Clone size and the V and J calls come from that table; the DNA yielded D and trimming. Within this sample are approximately 3,800 clones, with around four fifths of them counted one time only. Under 30% of the sample rests with the top ten.

From V the trimming removes 3 bases and from J it removes 6 bases, while the gene matches leave 1 base of the junction unaccounted for. From the germline V gene (reference sequence), CDR1 is MNHEY and CDR2 is SMNVEV. The CDR3 sequence holds 13 residues, the cysteine and phenylalanine included. Just CDR3 DNA is preserved here, 39 bases in frame from base 1. The sequence joins TRBV27 to TRBJ1-1, and 10 bases in between align with TRBD1. The clonotype comes from an adult with rheumatoid arthritis. Sequenced input: CD8+ T cells sorted from blood. The CDR3 region reads CASSFGQGAEAFF. The sequence in DNA is TGTGCCAGCAGTTTTGGACAGGGGGCTGAAGCTTTCTTT.